This T cell receptor beta chain was recovered during a study of T cells after yellow fever vaccination. Study-wide context: It was SMART-Seq v4 Ultra Low Input that prepared the fractions with low cell numbers. Study-wide results and caveats: The study re-detected most primary-vaccination clones after the booster (around 96% CD4, just over 85% CD8). Highly abundant clonotypes carried over from the bulk population could end up in FACS-sorted repertoires as contaminants.

The CDR3 runs to 15 residues. Germline assignment: CDR1 SNHLY and CDR2 FYNNEI. V lost 6 bases to trimming and J lost 4 bases, with 15 bases between them. Synthesis of TCR cDNA relied on 5'RACE template switching, which attached a universal primer site and UMIs. Using its own MiXCR run on the 5' RACE reads, TCRdb lists one record per CDR3 protein. The sample records about 120,000 distinct CDR3 sequences, about 8.2% being singletons. Worth noting for this clonotype: Its target is not known.

The receptor comes from a man aged 18-30 years who received the YFV17D yellow fever vaccine. Sequenced here: CD8+ T cells sorted from PBMCs, sampled on the day of the yellow fever booster vaccination. The gene calls are TRBV2 and TRBJ1-4, with D possibly matching TRBD1 (6 bases). The CDR3 nucleotides are TGTGCCAGCAGGAGAAATACAGGGCGTAATGAAAAACTGTTTTTT. Translated: CASRRNTGRNEKLFF. The full variable domain, in which reference TRBV2 and TRBJ1-4 provide the parts outside the CDR3, is EPEVTQTPSHQVTQMGQEVILRCVPISNHLYFYWYRQILGQKVEFLVSFYNNEISEKSEIFDDQFSVERPDGSNFTLKIRSTKLEDSAMYFCASRRNTGRNEKLFFGSGTQLSVL.